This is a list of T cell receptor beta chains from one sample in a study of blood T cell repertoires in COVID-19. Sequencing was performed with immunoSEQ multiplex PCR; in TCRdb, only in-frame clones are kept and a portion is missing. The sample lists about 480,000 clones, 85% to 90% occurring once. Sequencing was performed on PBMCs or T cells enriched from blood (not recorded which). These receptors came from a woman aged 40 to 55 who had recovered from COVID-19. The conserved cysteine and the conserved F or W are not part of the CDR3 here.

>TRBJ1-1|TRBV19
ASHSKNTEAF
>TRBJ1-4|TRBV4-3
ASSHRAQIAGEKLF
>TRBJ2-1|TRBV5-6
ASSPQGIQYNEQF
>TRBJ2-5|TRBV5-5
ASSRSGQRLGETQY
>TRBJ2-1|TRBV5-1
ASSSAGTSTLRWQF
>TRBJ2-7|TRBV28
ATKTSVLNEQY
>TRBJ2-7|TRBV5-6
ASSLDGEQY
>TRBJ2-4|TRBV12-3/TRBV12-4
ASSLRGNIQY
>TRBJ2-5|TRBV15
ATSRDSATRYGPQY
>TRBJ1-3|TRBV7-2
ASSRLFGQDPGNTIY
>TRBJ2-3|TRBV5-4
ASSLAGTGIRDTQY
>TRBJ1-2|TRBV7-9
ASSFADRPGHGYT
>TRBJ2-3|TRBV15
ATSRDSSTQY
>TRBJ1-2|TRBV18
ASSGSFPDGYT
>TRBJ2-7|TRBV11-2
ASSLGGVYEQY
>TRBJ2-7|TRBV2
ASSEFGTDSYEQY
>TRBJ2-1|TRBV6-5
ASSSSGRNDEQF
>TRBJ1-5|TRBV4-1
ASSQDPPGQGVTPQH
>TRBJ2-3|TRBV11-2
ASSARAPNTDTQY
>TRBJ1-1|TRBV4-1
ASSQTVPRNTEAF
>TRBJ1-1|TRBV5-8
ASSSYRDSPNTEAF
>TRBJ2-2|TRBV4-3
ASSQDPLREYGAGELF
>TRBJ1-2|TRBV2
ASTFNYGYT
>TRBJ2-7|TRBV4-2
ASSQDNSYEQY
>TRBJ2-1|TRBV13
ASSPGLALGRSYNEQF
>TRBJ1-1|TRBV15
ATSRGFQGWNTEAF
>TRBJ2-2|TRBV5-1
ASSLAYRTPNTGELF
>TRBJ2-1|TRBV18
ASSPLPGLAGVNEQF
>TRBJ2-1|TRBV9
ASSVDYIGALGVNEQF
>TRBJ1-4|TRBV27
ASSTQYNEKLF
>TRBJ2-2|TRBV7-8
ASSQRGRTSSTGELF
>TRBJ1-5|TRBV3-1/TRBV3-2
ASSQGSGYGQPQH
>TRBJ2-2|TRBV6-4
ASRESRDRNTGELF
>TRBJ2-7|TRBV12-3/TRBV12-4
ASSSAGEQY
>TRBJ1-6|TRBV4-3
ASSQVPTGVNSPLH
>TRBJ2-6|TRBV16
ASSPPPPNVLT
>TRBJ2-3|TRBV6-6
ASRGTGGPDTQY
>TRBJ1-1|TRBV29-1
SVARIEAF
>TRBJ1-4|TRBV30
AWGRANEKLF
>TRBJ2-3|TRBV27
ASSLYLTGGTDTQY
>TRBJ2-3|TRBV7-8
ASSLPALTSTDTQY
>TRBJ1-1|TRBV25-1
ASSELVEGNTEAF
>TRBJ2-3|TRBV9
ASSVAPGQGAWTDTQY
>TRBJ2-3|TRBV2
ASSDRGTSTDTQY
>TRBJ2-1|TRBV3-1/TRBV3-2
ASSQDPAGGLEQF
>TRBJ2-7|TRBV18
ASSPGAHYEQY
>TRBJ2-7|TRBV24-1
ATSDLRGDEQY
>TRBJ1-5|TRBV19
ASSQQGASNQPQH
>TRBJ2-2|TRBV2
ASSVTRGTGELF